Listed below are T cell receptor beta chains from one sample, sequenced in a study of blood T cells in healthy people across ages. Via MiXCR, TCRdb re-called the 5' RACE reads, giving one row per CDR3 protein. The sample records over 700,000 distinct CDR3 sequences, about 55% being singletons. What was sequenced was blood. Every receptor here comes from a man of 80 years or more in good health. Each CDR3 is given with its conserved first and last residue. The order of the fields is clone size, J gene, D gene, V gene, CDR3 DNA, CDR3 protein. The D gene is left open where the match is weak. The size of a clone is reported for some rows only, either as once, few or many, or as a class for expanded clones.

abundance: -
j_gene: TRBJ2-1
d_gene: -
v_gene: TRBV20-1
CDR3nt: TGCAGTGCTAGGGCTGGGGAAACCCAGTTCTTC
CDR3aa: CSARAGETQFF

abundance: -
j_gene: TRBJ2-7
d_gene: TRBD2
v_gene: TRBV19
CDR3nt: TGTGCCAGTAGTAACGGACTAGCGGGAGCTTACGAGCAGTACTTC
CDR3aa: CASSNGLAGAYEQYF

abundance: few
j_gene: TRBJ1-2
d_gene: -
v_gene: TRBV28
CDR3nt: TGTGCCAGCAGTTTAAGGACCTATGGCTACACCTTC
CDR3aa: CASSLRTYGYTF

abundance: -
j_gene: TRBJ2-2
d_gene: TRBD1
v_gene: TRBV12-3/TRBV12-4
CDR3nt: TGTGCCAGCACCCGGACAGGCACGAACACCGGGGAGCTGTTTTTT
CDR3aa: CASTRTGTNTGELFF

abundance: -
j_gene: TRBJ2-5
d_gene: TRBD2
v_gene: TRBV5-5
CDR3nt: TGTGTCAGCAGCCTAGGGACTAGCGGGAGTTTTGCCCAAGAGACCCAGTACTTC
CDR3aa: CVSSLGTSGSFAQETQYF

abundance: -
j_gene: TRBJ1-1
d_gene: -
v_gene: TRBV12-3/TRBV12-4
CDR3nt: TGTGCCAGCAGTTTCGTGGCTGAAGCTTTCTTT
CDR3aa: CASSFVAEAFF

abundance: -
j_gene: TRBJ2-7
d_gene: -
v_gene: TRBV3-1
CDR3nt: TGTGCCAGCAGCCAAGGGGTTGGGACGGTGAGCTACGAGCAGTACTTC
CDR3aa: CASSQGVGTVSYEQYF

abundance: -
j_gene: TRBJ2-5
d_gene: TRBD2
v_gene: TRBV20-1
CDR3nt: TGCAGTGCTCCGTTAGCGGGAGGGCAAGAGACCCAGTACTTC
CDR3aa: CSAPLAGGQETQYF

abundance: -
j_gene: TRBJ2-1
d_gene: TRBD2
v_gene: TRBV5-1
CDR3nt: TGCGCCAGCAGCCTGGTGCTAGCGGGAGCCTCCTACAATGAGCAGTTCTTC
CDR3aa: CASSLVLAGASYNEQFF

abundance: -
j_gene: TRBJ2-7
d_gene: TRBD2
v_gene: TRBV20-1
CDR3nt: TGCAGTGCTAGAGATCGGCGGGAGGGCCTTGGCGAGCAGTACTTC
CDR3aa: CSARDRREGLGEQYF

abundance: -
j_gene: TRBJ2-1
d_gene: -
v_gene: TRBV11-2
CDR3nt: TGTGCCAGCAGCTTTAGATTTTTTGACAGCTCCTACAATGAGCAGTTCTTC
CDR3aa: CASSFRFFDSSYNEQFF

abundance: -
j_gene: TRBJ1-2
d_gene: -
v_gene: TRBV2
CDR3nt: TGTGCCAGCAGTGAGATCCAGGGGACGATCAACTATGGCTACACCTTC
CDR3aa: CASSEIQGTINYGYTF

abundance: -
j_gene: TRBJ2-5
d_gene: -
v_gene: TRBV20-1
CDR3nt: TGCAGTGCCGTGGAGGCAACCCAAGAGACCCAGTACTTC
CDR3aa: CSAVEATQETQYF

abundance: -
j_gene: TRBJ2-1
d_gene: TRBD2
v_gene: TRBV20-1
CDR3nt: TGCAGTGCTAGACCTAGGGGACTACCAGTACATGAGCAGTTCTTC
CDR3aa: CSARPRGLPVHEQFF

abundance: few
j_gene: TRBJ1-2
d_gene: -
v_gene: TRBV7-2
CDR3nt: TGTGCCAGCAGCTTCATCAACTATGGCTACACCTTC
CDR3aa: CASSFINYGYTF

abundance: few
j_gene: TRBJ1-1
d_gene: TRBD1
v_gene: TRBV20-1
CDR3nt: TGCAGTGCCCGGAACCTGGGACAGGGGAGCACTGAAGCTTTCTTT
CDR3aa: CSARNLGQGSTEAFF

abundance: -
j_gene: TRBJ2-3
d_gene: -
v_gene: TRBV6-2/TRBV6-3
CDR3nt: TGTGCCAGCAGTTATCGGGGCAGGGACGCGTATTTT
CDR3aa: CASSYRGRDAYF

abundance: once
j_gene: TRBJ2-7
d_gene: TRBD1
v_gene: TRBV5-1
CDR3nt: TGCGCCAGCAGCTTGAGGACAGGGAAGAGCTACGAGCAGTACTTC
CDR3aa: CASSLRTGKSYEQYF

abundance: -
j_gene: TRBJ2-1
d_gene: TRBD2
v_gene: TRBV28
CDR3nt: TGTGCCAGCAGTACCGGACTAGCGGGGGGGAGCGCCTACAATGAGCAGTTCTTC
CDR3aa: CASSTGLAGGSAYNEQFF

abundance: few
j_gene: TRBJ2-3
d_gene: -
v_gene: TRBV20-1
CDR3nt: TGCAGTGCTAGAGATCCGGGAGTCTCAGATACGCAGTATTTT
CDR3aa: CSARDPGVSDTQYF

abundance: -
j_gene: TRBJ2-7
d_gene: TRBD1
v_gene: TRBV3-1
CDR3nt: TGTGCCAGCAGCCGACAGGGGGATTCCTACGAGCAGTACTTC
CDR3aa: CASSRQGDSYEQYF

abundance: -
j_gene: TRBJ2-7
d_gene: TRBD2
v_gene: TRBV6-1
CDR3nt: TGTGCCAGCAGTGTAGGACGGGGAGGGAATGAGCAGTACTTC
CDR3aa: CASSVGRGGNEQYF

abundance: few
j_gene: TRBJ2-1
d_gene: -
v_gene: TRBV11-3
CDR3nt: TGTGCCAGCAGCTTAGATCAAGGAGAGCAGTTCTTC
CDR3aa: CASSLDQGEQFF

abundance: -
j_gene: TRBJ2-1
d_gene: -
v_gene: TRBV6-2/TRBV6-3
CDR3nt: TGTGCCAGCAGCCCTTGGGGGCCTGGCTATGAGCAGTTCTTC
CDR3aa: CASSPWGPGYEQFF

abundance: -
j_gene: TRBJ2-1
d_gene: TRBD2
v_gene: TRBV12-3/TRBV12-4
CDR3nt: TGTGCCACCCAGGGTCTAGCGGGCCGGGGGTTCTTC
CDR3aa: CATQGLAGRGFF

abundance: -
j_gene: TRBJ2-7
d_gene: TRBD2
v_gene: TRBV27
CDR3nt: TGTGCCAGCAGTCCCATGAGGGAGGGCCGGTACGAGCAGTACTTC
CDR3aa: CASSPMREGRYEQYF

abundance: -
j_gene: TRBJ2-7
d_gene: -
v_gene: TRBV5-1
CDR3nt: TGCGCCAGCAGCTTGCCCGACTACCCACTCTACGAGCAGTACTTC
CDR3aa: CASSLPDYPLYEQYF

abundance: many
j_gene: TRBJ2-7
d_gene: -
v_gene: TRBV29-1
CDR3nt: TGCAGCGTTGGAGACAGAGGTTACGAGCAGTACTTC
CDR3aa: CSVGDRGYEQYF

abundance: -
j_gene: TRBJ2-2
d_gene: TRBD2
v_gene: TRBV5-1
CDR3nt: TGCGCCAGCAGCCGTGGACTAGCGGAGAACACCGGGGAGCTGTTTTTT
CDR3aa: CASSRGLAENTGELFF

abundance: -
j_gene: TRBJ2-7
d_gene: TRBD2
v_gene: TRBV12-3/TRBV12-4
CDR3nt: TGTGCCAGCAGTAACTGGGGAGGGCCTTCCTACGAGCAGTACTTC
CDR3aa: CASSNWGGPSYEQYF

abundance: few
j_gene: TRBJ2-5
d_gene: -
v_gene: TRBV7-2
CDR3nt: TGTGCCAGCAGCATTGGGCCCCCACCTGAGACCCAGTACTTC
CDR3aa: CASSIGPPPETQYF

abundance: -
j_gene: TRBJ2-7
d_gene: -
v_gene: TRBV29-1
CDR3nt: TGCAGCACGGACCCTGAGCAGTACTTC
CDR3aa: CSTDPEQYF

abundance: -
j_gene: TRBJ2-5
d_gene: TRBD1
v_gene: TRBV20-1
CDR3nt: TGCAGTGCTACGGGGACAGGGTACCAAGAGACCCAGTACTTC
CDR3aa: CSATGTGYQETQYF

abundance: -
j_gene: TRBJ1-2
d_gene: -
v_gene: TRBV20-1
CDR3nt: TGCAGTGCTCCGGCGACAGTTAACTATGGCTACACCTTC
CDR3aa: CSAPATVNYGYTF

abundance: -
j_gene: TRBJ2-4
d_gene: -
v_gene: TRBV11-2
CDR3nt: TGTGCCAGCAGCTTAACTTCGGGGACCGGGCCCAGTGGAAACATTCAGTACTTC
CDR3aa: CASSLTSGTGPSGNIQYF

abundance: few
j_gene: TRBJ1-2
d_gene: -
v_gene: TRBV5-1
CDR3nt: TGCGCCAGCAGCTTGGATGGGGTTGGATTCGATGGCTACACCTTC
CDR3aa: CASSLDGVGFDGYTF

abundance: -
j_gene: TRBJ2-4
d_gene: -
v_gene: TRBV10-3
CDR3nt: TGTGCCTTCCGAACGGTAGCGGAGGAGCAGTACTTC
CDR3aa: CAFRTVAEEQYF

abundance: -
j_gene: TRBJ1-6
d_gene: TRBD1
v_gene: TRBV14
CDR3nt: TGTGCCAGCAGCCAACTAACAGGGGGGAATAATTCACCCCTCCACTTT
CDR3aa: CASSQLTGGNNSPLHF

abundance: -
j_gene: TRBJ2-7
d_gene: TRBD2
v_gene: TRBV6-4
CDR3nt: TGTGCCAGCGGATGGGGGGGGACCTACGAGCAGTACTTC
CDR3aa: CASGWGGTYEQYF

abundance: few
j_gene: TRBJ2-1
d_gene: -
v_gene: TRBV14
CDR3nt: TGTGCCAGCAGCCTCATAGTGAATGAGCAGTTCTTC
CDR3aa: CASSLIVNEQFF

abundance: -
j_gene: TRBJ1-6
d_gene: -
v_gene: TRBV5-6
CDR3nt: TGTGCCAGCAGCTTGGGACCCGGTGGCCCAAATTCACCCCTCCACTTT
CDR3aa: CASSLGPGGPNSPLHF

abundance: -
j_gene: TRBJ1-2
d_gene: TRBD1
v_gene: TRBV14
CDR3nt: TGTGCCCGCAGCCAAGATTTCCAGGGGGGAGGCTACACCTTC
CDR3aa: CARSQDFQGGGYTF

abundance: few
j_gene: TRBJ1-2
d_gene: -
v_gene: TRBV7-2
CDR3nt: TGTGCCAGCAACAGGGAGAGGGATGGCTACACCTTC
CDR3aa: CASNRERDGYTF

abundance: few
j_gene: TRBJ2-3
d_gene: TRBD2
v_gene: TRBV29-1
CDR3nt: TGCGGAGCGGGGGGGGACAGATACGCGTATTTT
CDR3aa: CGAGGDRYAYF

abundance: few
j_gene: TRBJ2-5
d_gene: TRBD2
v_gene: TRBV6-5
CDR3nt: TGTGCCACCCTGGCGGCGGGAGCGCAACGGGGAGAGACCCAGTACTTC
CDR3aa: CATLAAGAQRGETQYF

abundance: once
j_gene: TRBJ2-4
d_gene: TRBD2
v_gene: TRBV5-1
CDR3nt: TGCGCCAGCAGCACCCGAACTAGCGGGAGTGTGTTTTCCTACAAGCAGTACTTC
CDR3aa: CASSTRTSGSVFSYKQYF

abundance: -
j_gene: TRBJ2-2
d_gene: -
v_gene: TRBV9
CDR3nt: TGTGCCAGCAGCGGACGCGCCGGGGAGCTGTTTTTT
CDR3aa: CASSGRAGELFF

abundance: -
j_gene: TRBJ2-2
d_gene: -
v_gene: TRBV28
CDR3nt: TGTGCCAGCACCAGGGGGGACATTACGAACACCGGGGAGCTGTTTTTT
CDR3aa: CASTRGDITNTGELFF

abundance: few
j_gene: TRBJ2-1
d_gene: -
v_gene: TRBV20-1
CDR3nt: TGCAGTGCTAGCCCTACGCGTAGTGAGCAGTTCTTC
CDR3aa: CSASPTRSEQFF

abundance: -
j_gene: TRBJ2-3
d_gene: -
v_gene: TRBV29-1
CDR3nt: TGCAGCGTTGACTCCGGGGCCGGCCACAGATACGCGTATTTT
CDR3aa: CSVDSGAGHRYAYF

abundance: -
j_gene: TRBJ2-2
d_gene: -
v_gene: TRBV29-1
CDR3nt: TGCAGCGTTGGGCGAGGGATGGACACCGGGGAGCTGTTTTTT
CDR3aa: CSVGRGMDTGELFF

abundance: -
j_gene: TRBJ1-1
d_gene: TRBD1
v_gene: TRBV25-1
CDR3nt: TGTGCCAGCAGCGCGACAGGGATGAACACTGAAGCTTTCTTT
CDR3aa: CASSATGMNTEAFF

abundance: -
j_gene: TRBJ1-2
d_gene: -
v_gene: TRBV6-6
CDR3nt: TGTGCCAGCAGTTACGGAGCTTCTCCCTATGGCTACACCTTC
CDR3aa: CASSYGASPYGYTF

abundance: few
j_gene: TRBJ2-5
d_gene: -
v_gene: TRBV7-2
CDR3nt: TGTGCCAGCAGCCCAGGGGGAGGGGGCCAAGAGACCCAGTACTTC
CDR3aa: CASSPGGGGQETQYF

abundance: -
j_gene: TRBJ2-1
d_gene: TRBD2
v_gene: TRBV7-6
CDR3nt: TGTGCCAGCAGCTTAGGGACTAGCGTAAACTCCTACAATGAGCAGTTCTTC
CDR3aa: CASSLGTSVNSYNEQFF